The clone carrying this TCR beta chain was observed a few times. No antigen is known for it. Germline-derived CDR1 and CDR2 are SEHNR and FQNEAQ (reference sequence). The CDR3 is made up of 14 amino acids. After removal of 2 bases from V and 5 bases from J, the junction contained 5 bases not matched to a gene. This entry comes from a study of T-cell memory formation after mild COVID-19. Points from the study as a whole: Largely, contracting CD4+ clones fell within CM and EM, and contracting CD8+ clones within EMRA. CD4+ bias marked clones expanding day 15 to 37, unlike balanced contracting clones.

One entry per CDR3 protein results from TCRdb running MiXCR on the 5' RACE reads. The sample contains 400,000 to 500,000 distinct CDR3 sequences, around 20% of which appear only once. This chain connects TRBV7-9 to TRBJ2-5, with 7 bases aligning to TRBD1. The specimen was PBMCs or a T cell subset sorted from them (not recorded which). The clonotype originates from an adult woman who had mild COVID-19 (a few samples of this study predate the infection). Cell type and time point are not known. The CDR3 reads CASSLPDRVETQYF. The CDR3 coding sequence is TGTGCCAGCAGCTTACCTGACAGGGTGGAGACCCAGTACTTC. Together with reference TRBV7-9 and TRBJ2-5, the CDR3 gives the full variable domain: DTGVSQNPRHKITKRGQNVTFRCDPISEHNRLYWYRQTLGQGPEFLTYFQNEAQLEKSRLLSDRFSAERPKGSFSTLEIQRTEQGDSAMYLCASSLPDRVETQYFGPGTRLLVL.